The source of this T cell receptor (beta chain) is a study of Graves' ophthalmopathy and Graves' hyperthyroidism. This clonotype was counted ten times or more. V lost 6 bases to trimming and J lost 7 bases; unmatched junction nucleotides: 7. The CDR3 consists of 14 residues. The V gene's germline CDR1 is MNHEY and CDR2 SVGEGT. Scientists amplified the TCR beta CDR3 regions from RNA transcripts. An opening RT-PCR round employed HTBI primers and preceded a second-round multiplex PCR. Via MiXCR, TCRdb re-called the multiplex PCR reads, giving one row per CDR3 protein. The sample includes approximately 410,000 distinct CDR3 sequences, 15% of them seen just once.

The source of this sequence is a woman aged 18-30 years with stable Graves' hyperthyroidism. This chain joins TRBV6-2 or TRBV6-3 and TRBJ1-5; 9 positions agree with TRBD1. Material: peripheral blood. As DNA, the CDR3 is TGTGCCAGCAGAGGGACAGGGAACGGACAGCCCCAGCATTTT. Encoded protein: CASRGTGNGQPQHF.